The rows below give T cell receptor beta chains drawn from one sample of a study of blood T cells in healthy people across ages. TCRdb reanalysed the 5' RACE reads using MiXCR and keeps one entry per CDR3 protein. Here the sample spans just under 750,000 distinct CDR3 sequences, about 20% being singletons. The sample was blood. These receptors all stem from a man in his 70s in good health. The CDR3 runs from the conserved cysteine through the conserved F or W. Each record gives: J gene, clone size, D gene, V gene, CDR3 protein, CDR3 DNA. The D gene is left open where the match is weak. The size of a clone is reported for some rows only, either as once, few or many, or as a class for expanded clones.

>TRBJ2-7|few|TRBD1|TRBV7-9
CASSVVGTARHEQYF
TGTGCCAGTTCCGTTGTTGGGACAGCCCGACACGAGCAGTACTTC
>TRBJ1-1|many|TRBD1|TRBV7-9
CASRKDRGTEAFF
TGTGCCAGCAGAAAGGACAGGGGCACTGAAGCTTTCTTT
>TRBJ2-7|few|.|TRBV5-1
CASSLAPGVGSYEQYF
TGCGCCAGCAGCTTAGCCCCAGGGGTTGGATCCTACGAGCAGTACTTC
>TRBJ2-2|.|TRBD1|TRBV18
CASSSGQGRITGELFF
TGTGCCAGCTCATCGGGACAGGGGAGAATCACCGGGGAGCTGTTTTTT
>TRBJ2-3|few|TRBD2|TRBV30
CAWSSGRSDTQYF
TGTGCCTGGAGTTCCGGGAGGTCAGATACGCAGTATTTT
>TRBJ1-3|few|.|TRBV27
CASSFGRPTGSSGNTIYF
TGTGCCAGCAGTTTTGGGAGGCCTACAGGGTCATCTGGAAACACCATATATTTT
>TRBJ2-7|.|.|TRBV18
CASSPSGIGSYEQYF
TGTGCCAGCTCACCATCGGGGATCGGCTCCTACGAGCAGTACTTC
>TRBJ2-2|many|.|TRBV11-3
CASSKNTGELFF
TGTGCCAGCAGCAAGAACACCGGGGAGCTGTTTTTT
>TRBJ1-1|few|.|TRBV21-1
CASSKGIWRDGGTEAFF
TGTGCCAGCAGCAAAGGAATATGGAGGGATGGGGGCACTGAAGCTTTCTTT
>TRBJ2-5|.|TRBD2|TRBV4-2
CASSQDSPSGGPQQQETQYF
TGTGCCAGCAGCCAAGATTCGCCTAGCGGGGGACCTCAGCAGCAAGAGACCCAGTACTTC
>TRBJ2-3|.|.|TRBV7-8
CASSLVTADKNTQYF
TGTGCCAGCAGCTTAGTGACGGCCGACAAAAATACGCAGTATTTT
>TRBJ1-6|few|.|TRBV18
CASSPVQGRSPLHF
TGTGCCAGCTCACCGGTTCAGGGGCGTTCACCCCTCCACTTT
>TRBJ2-2|.|.|TRBV5-6
CASTLLNGGDTGELFF
TGTGCCAGCACCTTACTAAACGGGGGTGACACCGGGGAGCTGTTTTTT
>TRBJ1-2|few|.|TRBV28
CANSSSLGEGYTF
TGTGCCAACAGTTCCTCCTTGGGCGAGGGCTACACCTTC